This T cell receptor (beta chain) is from a study of beta chain features in type 1 diabetes. Study in general: Sorted cells from all samples, numbering roughly 100,000,000, were examined.

The entirety of the isolated RNA underwent reverse transcription, so expressed TCRB transcripts were sequenced. Naive, central memory and regulatory T cell samples yielded approximately 3.3 million reads on average. TCRdb keeps only in-frame clones here, not all; method: immunoSEQ multiplex PCR. The sample has 130,000 to 150,000 clones; about 13% are singletons. Study-wide results and caveats: Cells expressing TCR highly could be over-represented by cDNA sequencing. Insertions were fewer and deletions more numerous at VDJ junctions in type 1 diabetes patients. All four CD4+ subsets from Type 1 diabetes patients carried moderately but significantly shorter TCRB CDR3s.

A note on this clone: What it recognizes is unknown.

V was trimmed by 1 base and J by 4 bases, leaving 6 bases between them. The CDR3 consists of 12 residues. CDR1 is SGHRS and CDR2 is YFSETQ in the germline V gene. The V and J genes are TRBV5-1 and TRBJ2-7, with D possibly matching TRBD1 (5 bases). Specimen: central memory CD4+ T cells from blood. This TCR derives from a young man with type 1 diabetes. CDR3 sequence (DNA): TGCGCCAGCAGCTTGCAGGGTTACGAGCAGTACTTC. Its translation: CASSLQGYEQYF.